The 32 T cell receptor beta chains below come from one sample, sequenced in a study of T cell responses to AZD1222 COVID-19 vaccine. Clones were sequenced by immunoSEQ multiplex PCR, and TCRdb holds only the in-frame ones, with some missing. The sample yields about 150,000 clones, roughly nine tenths seen once. The sequenced sample was peripheral blood, obtained on day 0 of AZD1222 vaccination. These receptor sequences come from an adult in good health.

The V and J genes are TRBV6-5 and TRBJ1-1; D is unresolved. Germline CDR1 and CDR2: MNHEY and SVGAGI. Trimming removed 0 bases from V and 4 bases from J, with 15 bases in between. This CDR3 is 16 amino acids long. The CDR3 is CASSYSTVGLGTEAFF. The CDR3 DNA is TGTGCCAGCAGTTACTCGACCGTGGGGTTGGGCACTGAAGCTTTCTTT.

V gene TRBV2 combines with J gene TRBJ2-1; D gene ambiguous. Trimming removed 2 bases at V and 9 bases at J, with 14 bases between. Germline values: CDR1 SNHLY, CDR2 FYNNEI. The CDR3 length is 14 residues. CDR3 sequence: CASSELGPKGEQFF. Here the CDR3 DNA reads TGTGCCAGCAGTGAACTCGGCCCCAAGGGTGAGCAGTTCTTC.

This clone was counted between two and nine times. The chain recombines TRBV9 with TRBJ2-2; D is undetermined. CDR3 length equals 16 residues. Germline CDR1 is SGDLS and CDR2 is YYNGEE. Trimming removed 0 bases at V and 0 bases at J, with 9 bases between. The chain's CDR3 is CASSVVENANTGELFF. Written as DNA, the CDR3 is TGTGCCAGCAGCGTAGTAGAGAATGCGAACACCGGGGAGCTGTTTTTT.

The V call is TRBV20-1, the J call TRBJ2-3; D is ambiguous. Germline V gene lookup returns CDR1 DFQATT and CDR2 SNEGSKA (reference sequence). V was trimmed by 3 bases and J by 6 bases, leaving 16 bases between them. The CDR3 is 14 amino acids. This CDR3 is CSASASLYGDTQYF. Written as DNA, the CDR3 is TGCAGTGCTAGTGCTAGTTTATATGGGGATACGCAGTATTTT.

This chain uses TRBV5-1 with TRBJ2-5; no reliable D call. This CDR3 has 15 residues. V lost 6 bases and J 5 bases, leaving 20 bases between the germline ends. The germline CDR1 and CDR2 sequences are SGHRS and YFSETQ. The CDR3 region is CASTPLARPGETQYF. DNA for the CDR3: TGCGCCAGCACTCCACTCGCCCGCCCCGGGGAGACCCAGTACTTC.

This chain uses TRBV28 with TRBJ1-2, with 8 bases identical to TRBD1. This CDR3 region has 16 residues. Germline-derived CDR1 and CDR2 are MDHEN and SYDVKM. V dropped 7 bases and J dropped 6; count of bases not matched to a gene: 16. The CDR3 DNA reads as TGTGCCAGCAAAGTCCCAGGGGGCGGGTTTTGGAATGGCTACACCTTC. Amino acids: CASKVPGGGFWNGYTF.

The V and J genes are TRBV5-1 and TRBJ1-1, with TRBD1 matching 7 bases. Looked up from germline, CDR1 is SGHRS and CDR2 is YFSETQ. The CDR3 extends over 15 amino acids. The trim removed 4 bases at V and 0 bases at J, leaving 6 bases unmatched. The DNA of the CDR3 is TGCGCCAGCAGCCTGCTGGGGACAGTGAACACTGAAGCTTTCTTT. Encoded protein: CASSLLGTVNTEAFF.

This clone has just one count. The V gene is TRBV18, the J gene TRBJ1-3, with D maybe TRBD1 (5 bases). CDR3 length: 17 residues. V was pared by 1 base and J by 2 bases, with 15 bases between. Germline-derived CDR1 and CDR2 are KGHSH and LQKENI. CDR3 DNA sequence: TGTGCCAGCTCACCACTGGAGACAGTCTCAGCTGGAAACACCATATATTTT. It yields the protein CASSPLETVSAGNTIYF.

This chain joins TRBV24-1 and TRBJ2-3, with 7 bases aligning to TRBD1. The CDR3 loop spans 16 amino acids. The V gene end was trimmed by 4 bases and the J gene end by 4 bases; junction bases not matched to a gene: 10. Germline V gene lookup returns CDR1 KGHDR and CDR2 SFDVKD. CDR3 protein: CATSDPLTGIADTQYF. CDR3 sequence (DNA): TGTGCCACCAGTGACCCTTTGACAGGGATCGCAGATACGCAGTATTTT.

This chain joins TRBV5-1 and TRBJ2-2, with D perhaps matching TRBD2 (5 bases). This CDR3 spans 14 amino acids. Germline lookup yields CDR1 SGHRS and CDR2 YFSETQ. V lost 4 bases to trimming and J lost 5 bases, with 12 bases between them. CDR3 loop: CASSDVGGTGELFF. The CDR3 DNA follows: TGCGCCAGCAGCGACGTAGGAGGTACCGGGGAGCTGTTTTTT.

This chain joins TRBV3-1 (or the pseudogene TRBV3-2) and TRBJ1-2, with unresolved D. The CDR3 is made up of 13 amino acids. Trimming left V 2 bases short and J 12 bases short, with 16 bases between. CDR1 LGHDT and CDR2 YNNKEL come from the germline V gene (reference sequence). The CDR3 nucleotides read TGTGCCAGCAGCCAAACCCAAGCAACGGCGCACACCTTC. The encoded protein is CASSQTQATAHTF.

The chain recombines TRBV12-3 or TRBV12-4 with TRBJ2-1, with D possibly being TRBD2 (5 bases). This CDR3 contains 13 residues. Trimming shortened V by 5 bases and J by 6 bases, and 11 bases separated the two germline ends. The CDR3 DNA sequence: TGTGCCAGCAGTCCCAATGGGAGCAATGAGCAGTTCTTC. This translates into CASSPNGSNEQFF.

The chain has TRBV20-1 and TRBJ1-6, with D possibly TRBD1 on 5 matching bases. Trimming cost V 3 bases and J 0 bases, with 12 bases left between them. The CDR3 contains 16 residues. CDR1 is DFQATT, CDR2 SNEGSKA, per germline (reference sequence). CDR3 in amino acids: CSASRQTSSYNSPLHF. CDR3 DNA sequence: TGCAGTGCTAGTCGACAGACGAGCTCCTATAATTCACCCCTCCACTTT.

V gene TRBV3-1 (or the pseudogene TRBV3-2) combines with J gene TRBJ1-2; no clear D gene. V was trimmed by 2 bases and J by 8 bases, leaving 18 bases between them. Germline CDR1 LGHDT, CDR2 YNNKEL (reference sequence). The CDR3 is made up of 15 amino acids. The chain's CDR3 is CASSQTKGSSRGYTF. In DNA, the CDR3 is TGTGCCAGCAGCCAAACTAAGGGCTCCTCACGGGGCTACACCTTC.

The J gene is TRBJ2-2, the V gene TRBV5-1, with no clear D. CDR1 and CDR2 (germline): SGHRS, YFSETQ. The CDR3 extends over 15 amino acids. Trimming took off 0 bases at V and 0 bases at J, with 6 bases between the two ends. CDR3 nucleotides: TGCGCCAGCAGCTTGGACGTAGCGAACACCGGGGAGCTGTTTTTT. It is translated as CASSLDVANTGELFF.

The chain is built from TRBV29-1 and TRBJ1-5; no definite D call. This CDR3 spans 12 amino acids. The V end was cut by 4 bases, the J end by 4 bases, with 8 bases between. The germline gives CDR1 SQVTM, CDR2 ANQGSEA. The CDR3, as DNA: TGCAGCGTTGGGGCGGTTAATCAGCCCCAGCATTTT. Its translation: CSVGAVNQPQHF.

The V and J genes are TRBV30 and TRBJ2-7, with TRBD1 matching over 10 bases. Germline CDR1 reads GTSNPN; CDR2 reads SVGIG (reference sequence). This CDR3 comprises 14 residues. Unmatched junction bases numbered 4, after V lost 2 bases and J lost 3 bases. The CDR3: CAWSSGTGDYEQYF. CDR3 in DNA: TGTGCCTGGAGTTCCGGGACAGGGGACTACGAGCAGTACTTC.

The chain combines TRBV5-1 with TRBJ2-3; 8 bases align to TRBD2. Germline loops: CDR1 SGHRS, CDR2 YFSETQ. V gave up 6 bases and J gave up 2 bases; unmatched junction bases: 5. This CDR3 is 14 amino acids long. This CDR3 is CASNPGGPTDTQYF. The DNA for the CDR3 is TGCGCCAGCAATCCGGGGGGGCCCACAGATACGCAGTATTTT.

The chain has TRBV6-4 and TRBJ1-1; D possibly corresponds to TRBD1 (6 bases). The CDR3 runs to 16 residues. Germline V CDR1 and CDR2: MRHNA, SNTAGT. The ends were cut back, 3 bases at V and 2 bases at J, with 16 bases in the middle. The CDR3 DNA reads TGTGCCAGCAGTGAAACCTCCAACAGGGCCAACACTGAAGCTTTCTTT. Its protein product is CASSETSNRANTEAFF.

This clone showed up just a few times. This chain uses TRBV6-5 with TRBJ1-6; no clear D. Germline V gene sequence: CDR1 MNHEY, CDR2 SVGAGI. The CDR3 covers 13 residues. Trimming stripped 9 bases from V and 6 bases from J, with 12 bases between. CDR3 residues: CASSYISNSPLHF. Written as DNA, the CDR3 is TGTGCCAGTTCCTACATCAGTAATTCACCCCTCCACTTT.

The V gene is TRBV7-3, the J gene TRBJ2-3; 9 nucleotides line up with TRBD2. The CDR3 has 18 residues. With V trimmed by 5 bases and J by 4 bases, 16 bases remained unmatched. Looked up from germline, CDR1 is SGHTA and CDR2 is FQGTGA. The DNA for the CDR3 is TGTGCCAGCAGCCCCTCACGGGGTAGCGGGAGCAGGGCAGATACGCAGTATTTT. It codes for CASSPSRGSGSRADTQYF.

The chain combines TRBV19 with TRBJ1-2; no definite D call. CDR3 length: 13 amino acids. Germline CDR1 is LNHDA and CDR2 is SQIVND (reference sequence). V was pared by 6 bases and J by 2 bases, with 10 bases between. In nucleotides, the CDR3 is TGTGCCAGTAGACTTCAACAGAACTATGGCTACACCTTC. Protein: CASRLQQNYGYTF.

The chain employs TRBV4-1 and TRBJ2-1, with D possibly matching TRBD2 (6 bases). With 3 bases removed from V and 8 bases from J, the gap between germline ends came to 17 bases. Per germline, CDR1 MGHRA and CDR2 YSYEKL. The CDR3 spans 15 residues. The CDR3 DNA reads TGCGCCAGCAGCCACCGAAGTACCCCGGGAGATGAGCAGTTCTTC. It translates to CASSHRSTPGDEQFF.

This sequence joins TRBV4-1 and TRBJ2-3, with 8 nucleotides matching TRBD1. J was trimmed by 4 bases and V by 0 bases; bases with no gene match: 12. Germline assignment: CDR1 MGHRA and CDR2 YSYEKL. The CDR3 is 18 residues long. The CDR3, as DNA: TGCGCCAGCAGCCAAGATAGCGGACAGGGATCCTTTCCAGATACGCAGTATTTT. Translating gives CASSQDSGQGSFPDTQYF.

The chain joins TRBV12-5 to TRBJ2-7; TRBD2 is a possible D gene (5 bases). Germline-derived CDR1 and CDR2 are LGHNT and FRNRAP. Trimming pared 0 bases from V and 6 bases from J, leaving 15 bases between. The CDR3 is 15 residues long. CDR3 region: CASGLVHREWGEQYF. Here the CDR3 DNA reads TGTGCTAGTGGTTTGGTACACCGGGAATGGGGCGAGCAGTACTTC.

The chain carries TRBV12-3 or TRBV12-4 and TRBJ2-5, with D unresolved. CDR3 length: 11 amino acids. V shed 9 bases and J shed 8 bases, with 13 bases lying between them. The CDR3 is CASRTHRTQYF. In nucleotides, the CDR3 is TGTGCCAGTCGGACCCATCGTACCCAGTACTTC.

A few counts support this clone. This chain links TRBV9 with TRBJ2-2; TRBD1 matches at 8 bases. The J segment lost 5 bases and the V segment lost 0 bases, leaving 3 bases of the junction unmatched. The germline V gene has CDR1 SGDLS and CDR2 YYNGEE. This CDR3 is built from 15 residues. CDR3 DNA: TGTGCCAGCAGCGTAGCTACAGGGGGGACCGGGGAGCTGTTTTTT. Its translation is CASSVATGGTGELFF.

The chain is built from TRBV11-2 and TRBJ1-1; D is uncertain. The CDR3 is 11 residues long. Germline V gives CDR1 SGHAT, CDR2 FQNNGV. V was trimmed by 1 base and J by 11 bases, leaving 8 bases between them. For the CDR3, the DNA is TGTGCCAGCAGCTTAGGGGCCGGGGCTTTCTTT. Translated, it gives CASSLGAGAFF.

The gene calls are TRBV9 and TRBJ1-6; 9 nucleotides align to TRBD1. The CDR3 runs to 15 residues. V trimming: 3 bases; J trimming: 4 bases; junction bases outside the gene matches: 2. CDR1 SGDLS and CDR2 YYNGEE come from the germline V gene. In DNA, the CDR3 is TGTGCCAGCAGCGAAGGGACAGGGTATAATTCACCCCTCCACTTT. Translated: CASSEGTGYNSPLHF. The variable domain in full, with the rest retrieved from reference TRBV9 and TRBJ1-6, is DSGVTQTPKHLITATGQRVTLRCSPRSGDLSVYWYQQSLDQGLQFLIQYYNGEERAKGNILERFSAQQFPDLHSELNLSSLELGDSALYFCASSEGTGYNSPLHFGNGTRLTVT.

The rearrangement uses TRBV29-1 and TRBJ1-1, with a possible D match to TRBD1 (6 bases). This CDR3 is built from 12 residues. V lost 4 bases and J lost 11, with 17 bases in between. Germline-derived CDR1 and CDR2 are SQVTM and ANQGSEA. CDR3 protein: CSVGAEGGLAFF. The DNA for the CDR3 is TGCAGCGTTGGGGCGGAGGGGGGTCTGGCTTTCTTT.

The genes are TRBV7-2 and TRBJ2-3, with TRBD2 identical over 10 bases. Trimming at V came to 6 bases and at J to 2 bases, leaving 2 bases not matched to a gene. There are 14 residues in the CDR3. CDR1 SGHTA and CDR2 FQGNSA come from the germline V gene. The CDR3 region has the DNA TGTGCCAGCAGACTAGCGGGGATCACAGATACGCAGTATTTT. It yields the protein CASRLAGITDTQYF.

The chain uses TRBV11-2 and TRBJ1-1; D is possibly TRBD1 (6 bases). Trimming removed 0 bases at V and 0 bases at J, with 11 bases between. CDR1 is SGHAT and CDR2 is FQNNGV in the germline V gene. The length of the CDR3 is 16 residues. The CDR3 sequence is CASSLEGGRMNTEAFF. The CDR3 region has the DNA TGTGCCAGCAGCTTAGAAGGGGGGAGGATGAACACTGAAGCTTTCTTT.